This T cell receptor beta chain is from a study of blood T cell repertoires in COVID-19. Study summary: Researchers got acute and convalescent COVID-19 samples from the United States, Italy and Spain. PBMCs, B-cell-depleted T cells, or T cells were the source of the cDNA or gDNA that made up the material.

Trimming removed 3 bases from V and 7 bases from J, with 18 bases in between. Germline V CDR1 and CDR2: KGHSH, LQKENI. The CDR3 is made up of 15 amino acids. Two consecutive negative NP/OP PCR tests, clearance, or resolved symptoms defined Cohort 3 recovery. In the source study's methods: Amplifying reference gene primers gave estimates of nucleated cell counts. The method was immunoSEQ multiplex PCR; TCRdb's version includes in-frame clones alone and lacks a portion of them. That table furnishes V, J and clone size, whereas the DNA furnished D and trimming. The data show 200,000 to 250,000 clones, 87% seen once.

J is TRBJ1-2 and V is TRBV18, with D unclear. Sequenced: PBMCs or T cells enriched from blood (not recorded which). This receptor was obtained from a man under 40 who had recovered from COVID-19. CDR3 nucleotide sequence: TGTGCCAGCTCACCCGATACCCCAACTCTCTTTGGCTACACCTTC. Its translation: CASSPDTPTLFGYTF.